This note documents a single TCR beta chain sequence. Germline CDR1 MDHEN, CDR2 SYDVKM. This CDR3 is built from 13 residues. The junction had 7 bases not matched to a gene; V was cut back by 7 bases and J by 4 bases. These data come from a study of T cell changes during pregnancy in multiple sclerosis. Produced via immunoSEQ multiplex PCR; TCRdb's table is partial and in-frame only. The table includes 78,000 or so clones, 92% detected once. The sequencing used peripheral blood, collected before pregnancy. The chain combines TRBV28 with TRBJ2-7; TRBD1 aligns across 7 bases. This clonotype originated in a female donor with multiple sclerosis, enrolled in a pregnancy study. The CDR3 DNA reads TGTGCCAGCAAGGAGACAGGGCTTTACGAGCAGTACTTC. Protein product: CASKETGLYEQYF. The variable domain in full, with the rest retrieved from reference TRBV28 and TRBJ2-7, is DVKVTQSSRYLVKRTGEKVFLECVQDMDHENMFWYRQDPGLGLRLIYFSYDVKMKEKGDIPEGYSVSREKKERFSLILESASTNQTSMYLCASKETGLYEQYFGPGTRLTVT.